The 5 T cell receptor beta chains below all came from one sample that was sequenced in a study of cytomegalovirus exposure and HLA in healthy donors. PCR primers comprised 60 Vbeta and 13 Jbeta primers. Profiled with immunoSEQ multiplex PCR; TCRdb holds only in-frame clones, not every one. Among about 150,000 clones listed, roughly a tenth were seen once. Sequencing was performed on PBMCs. Receptors originate from a male donor in good health and CMV-seronegative.

This chain uses TRBV27 with TRBJ1-4, with 7 bases lining up with TRBD1. The ends lost 5 bases at V and 6 bases at J; junction bases unmatched: 9. Germline-derived CDR1 and CDR2 are MNHEY and SMNVEV (reference sequence). The length of the CDR3 is 15 residues. The CDR3: CASSLTGPRYEKLFF. The CDR3 DNA reads as TGTGCCAGCAGTCTGACAGGGCCTCGGTATGAAAAACTGTTTTTT.

The chain employs TRBV6-5 and TRBJ1-2; D uncertain. Trimming removed 10 bases from V and 3 bases from J, with 18 bases in between. Germline values: CDR1 MNHEY, CDR2 SVGAGI. The CDR3 length is 14 residues. Here the CDR3 reads CATGRGKTDYGYTF. Here the CDR3 DNA reads TGTGCCACCGGCAGAGGGAAAACAGACTATGGCTACACCTTC.

This clone has only a few counts. The chain has TRBV5-1 and TRBJ2-4; TRBD2 is a possible D gene (5 bases). CDR1 is SGHRS, CDR2 YFSETQ, per germline. The CDR3 length is 15 residues. V shed 2 bases and J shed 3 bases, with 12 bases lying between them. CDR3 sequence reads: CASSFGDLGKNIQYF. The DNA of the CDR3 is TGCGCCAGCAGCTTCGGGGATTTGGGCAAAAACATTCAGTACTTC.

The CDR3 DNA reads as TGTGCCAGCAGTCCCCGAGGACTCTACAATGAGCAGTTCTTC. Translating it yields CASSPRGLYNEQFF. This chain links TRBV6-1 with TRBJ2-1; TRBD2 is a possible D gene (5 bases). From germline, CDR1 is MNHNS and CDR2 SASEGT. With 5 bases removed from V and 3 bases from J, the gap between germline ends came to 11 bases. This CDR3 comprises 14 residues.

This clone was seen only a few times. The genes are TRBV7-3 and TRBJ2-2; no firm D call. Germline V CDR1 and CDR2: SGHTA, FQGTGA. The ends were cut back, 0 bases at V and 5 bases at J, with 7 bases in the middle. This CDR3 region has 14 residues. The CDR3 nucleotides are TGTGCCAGCAGCTTAACCGGGTCGACCGGGGAGCTGTTTTTT. This translates into CASSLTGSTGELFF. Using reference TRBV7-3 and TRBJ2-2 for the parts outside the CDR3, the full variable domain is GAGVSQTPSNKVTEKGKYVELRCDPISGHTALYWYRQSLGQGPEFLIYFQGTGAADDSGLPNDRFFAVRPEGSVSTLKIQRTERGDSAVYLCASSLTGSTGELFFGEGSRLTVL.